This T cell receptor (beta chain) was profiled in a study of T cell changes during pregnancy in multiple sclerosis. The germline V and J ends were trimmed by 5 bases and 9 bases, with 11 bases remaining between them. Germline V gene lookup returns CDR1 SGHAT and CDR2 FQNNGV. This CDR3 comprises 13 residues. Here immunoSEQ multiplex PCR was the method, and the copy in TCRdb shows in-frame clones only, minus some. Among some 70,000 clones listed, roughly 92% were seen once. This sequence was found in a female donor in good health, enrolled as a control in a pregnancy study. The sequences come from peripheral blood, collected after pregnancy. The chain is built from TRBV11-2 and TRBJ1-6, with D tentatively TRBD1 (6 bases). CDR3 sequence reads: CASSRTDVSPLHF. The CDR3, as DNA: TGTGCCAGCAGCCGGACAGACGTTTCACCCCTCCACTTT.